The entry below gives a single TCR beta chain sequence along with its context. Its antigen remains unidentified. Assay: immunoSEQ multiplex PCR; the TCRdb copy retains only in-frame clones and omits some. The sample lists fewer than 110,000 clones, under 95% occurring once. This entry comes from a study of T cell responses to AZD1222 COVID-19 vaccine. The V end was cut by 1 base, the J end by 0 bases, with 16 bases between. Germline V gene sequence: CDR1 SGHDN, CDR2 FVKESK. This CDR3 has 17 amino acids. Broader study findings: White British people made up most donors, females outnumbered males, and clonal diversity was possibly underestimated. Regions left unmutated in variants are reportedly the target of nearly half of spike-specific TCRs.

The material was peripheral blood, obtained 28 days after the second AZD1222 dose. The receptor was derived from an adult who received the AZD1222 COVID-19 vaccine. The V call is TRBV14, the J call TRBJ2-7; D unclear. The CDR3 DNA is TGTGCCAGCAGCCAAGTAAGGGAAGGCAGGAGCTCCTACGAGCAGTACTTC. Residues: CASSQVREGRSSYEQYF.